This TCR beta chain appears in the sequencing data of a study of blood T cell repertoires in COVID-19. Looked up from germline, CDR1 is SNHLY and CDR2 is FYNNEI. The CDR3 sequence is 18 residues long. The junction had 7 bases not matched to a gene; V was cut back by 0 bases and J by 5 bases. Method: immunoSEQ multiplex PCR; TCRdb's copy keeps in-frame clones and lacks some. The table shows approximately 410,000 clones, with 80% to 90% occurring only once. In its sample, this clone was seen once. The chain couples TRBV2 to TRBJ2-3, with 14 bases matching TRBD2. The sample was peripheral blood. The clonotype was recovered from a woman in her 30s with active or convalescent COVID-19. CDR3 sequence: CASSEALPGLAGVDTQYF. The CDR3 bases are TGTGCCAGCAGTGAAGCACTACCGGGACTAGCGGGGGTAGATACGCAGTATTTT.